The 9 T cell receptor beta chains given below trace back to one sample, sequenced in a study of T cell responses to AZD1222 COVID-19 vaccine. Only in-frame clones appear in the TCRdb table, and some are missing; sequencing was by immunoSEQ multiplex PCR. In the table there are about 180,000 clones, 90% to 95% of which are singletons. Sequences were derived from peripheral blood, sampled 28 days after the second AZD1222 dose. These receptors all stem from an adult who received the AZD1222 COVID-19 vaccine.

The J gene is TRBJ1-2, the V gene TRBV18; D remains unclear. Trimming shortened V by 1 base and J by 8 bases, and 17 bases separated the two germline ends. The CDR3 is made up of 15 amino acids. Germline V lookup: CDR1 KGHSH, CDR2 LQKENI. The CDR3 nucleotides are TGTGCCAGCTCACCACGGCTTGTTGGGGAGTCAGGCTACACCTTC. Protein sequence: CASSPRLVGESGYTF.

This chain connects TRBV6-5 to TRBJ1-2; 10 positions match TRBD1. CDR3 length: 14 amino acids. V shed 6 bases and J 10 bases; nucleotides not matched to a gene: 11. Germline V CDR1 and CDR2: MNHEY, SVGAGI. The CDR3: CASSRTGGFRDYTF. As DNA, the CDR3 is TGTGCCAGCAGCAGGACAGGGGGTTTTCGGGACTACACCTTC.

The CDR3 bases are TGCGCCAGCAGTGAGTCGACTCAGGGGCAGTTCTTC. Translating it yields CASSESTQGQFF. The V and J genes are TRBV10-1 and TRBJ2-1, with D tentatively TRBD1 (5 bases). Per germline, CDR1 WNHNN and CDR2 SYGVQD (reference sequence). V lost 0 bases to trimming and J lost 12 bases, with 9 bases between them. This CDR3 is 12 amino acids long.

The J gene is TRBJ2-1, the V gene TRBV11-3; tentative D call: TRBD1 (7 bases). Trimming took 5 bases from V and 5 from J, leaving 16 bases between them. Germline CDR1 SGHNT, CDR2 YENEEA. The CDR3 has 15 amino acids. The chain's CDR3 is CASSVRDSLNNEQFF. In DNA, the CDR3 is TGTGCCAGCAGCGTGCGGGACAGCCTAAACAATGAGCAGTTCTTC.

The chain recombines TRBV27 with TRBJ1-5, with D perhaps matching TRBD1 (5 bases). The germline V and J ends were trimmed by 2 bases and 6 bases, with 8 bases remaining between them. This CDR3 is built from 13 residues. Germline-derived CDR1 and CDR2 are MNHEY and SMNVEV (reference sequence). The CDR3 reads CASSLRGIQPQHF. CDR3 coding DNA: TGTGCCAGCAGTTTACGGGGGATTCAGCCCCAGCATTTT.

The CDR3 sequence: CASSVSSVNQPQHF. The CDR3 DNA is TGTGCCAGCAGCGTAAGTTCAGTCAATCAGCCCCAGCATTTT. The chain carries TRBV9 and TRBJ1-5; no firm D call. CDR1 SGDLS and CDR2 YYNGEE come from the germline V gene. V was pared by 1 base and J by 3 bases, with 8 bases between. The CDR3 spans 14 residues.

V and J are TRBV5-5 and TRBJ1-4; D remains unclear. This CDR3 region has 19 residues. V lost 4 bases and J lost 0, with 22 bases in between. Looked up from germline, CDR1 is SGHKS and CDR2 is YYEKEE (reference sequence). The CDR3 region is CASSPGDPLLLATNEKLFF. In DNA, the CDR3 is TGTGCCAGCAGCCCTGGAGATCCCCTCTTACTTGCAACTAATGAAAAACTGTTTTTT.

V usage is TRBV6-1 and J usage is TRBJ2-1; weak D call: TRBD2 (6 bases). In germline, CDR1 is MNHNS, CDR2 SASEGT. V was pared by 2 bases and J by 3 bases, with 11 bases between. This CDR3 comprises 15 residues. This CDR3 reads CASSEWDLSYNEQFF. The CDR3 DNA is TGTGCCAGCAGTGAATGGGACTTAAGCTACAATGAGCAGTTCTTC.

The chain joins TRBV5-6 to TRBJ2-1, with 7 bases identical to TRBD1. V gave up 1 base and J gave up 2 bases; unmatched junction bases: 3. Germline V lookup: CDR1 SGHDT, CDR2 YYEEEE. This CDR3 spans 15 amino acids. The CDR3 coding sequence is TGTGCCAGCAGCTTGATGGGACAGCCCTACAATGAGCAGTTCTTC. It translates to CASSLMGQPYNEQFF.